This entry lists 26 T cell receptor beta chains sequenced from one sample in a study of identical twins. Each CDR3 protein is one row after TCRdb ran MiXCR on the 5' RACE reads. The sample shows about 340,000 distinct CDR3 sequences, 9% to 10% of them seen only once. The material sequenced was naive T cells sorted from blood. The receptors originated from a woman between 45 and 60 years old in good health.

This clonotype was counted only a few times. This rearrangement joins TRBV15 to TRBJ2-2; D is ambiguous. This CDR3 is 16 amino acids long. Germline V gene lookup returns CDR1 LNHNV and CDR2 YYDKDF (reference sequence). V shed 0 bases and J shed 1 base, with 9 bases lying between them. In DNA, the CDR3 is TGTGCCACCAGCAGAGATTTAACCCAGAACACCGGGGAGCTGTTTTTT. This encodes CATSRDLTQNTGELFF.

This clonotype was seen more than once but under ten times. The rearrangement joins TRBV25-1 to TRBJ2-5; TRBD2 aligns across 10 bases. V gave up 6 bases and J gave up 4 bases; unmatched junction bases: 5. Germline V gene lookup returns CDR1 MGHDK and CDR2 SYGVNS. The CDR3 loop spans 14 amino acids. The CDR3 spells CASSSSGSGETQYF. The CDR3 DNA follows: TGTGCCAGCAGCTCTAGCGGGAGTGGAGAGACCCAGTACTTC.

With regard to this clonotype: Just one base apart from a much larger clone, this may be a read error. The chain carries TRBV5-1 and TRBJ1-1; D perhaps matches TRBD1 (5 bases). This CDR3 has 15 amino acids. The ends were cut back, 3 bases at V and 6 bases at J, with 18 bases in the middle. CDR1 and CDR2 (germline): SGHRS, YFSETQ. CDR3 protein: CASSSGGRADPEAFF. In DNA, the CDR3 is TGCGCCAGCAGCTCCGGGGGGAGGGCGGACCCTGAAGCTTTCTTT.

This clonotype came up many times. The CDR3: CSVEGVFQETQYF. CDR3 DNA: TGCAGCGTTGAGGGTGTGTTTCAAGAGACCCAGTACTTC. The V and J genes are TRBV29-1 and TRBJ2-5; D not certain. This CDR3 region has 13 residues. Trimming removed 3 bases at V and 2 bases at J, with 10 bases between. Germline V gene lookup returns CDR1 SQVTM and CDR2 ANQGSEA.

This chain links TRBV3-1 with TRBJ1-3, with D unresolved. From germline, CDR1 is LGHDT and CDR2 YNNKEL (reference sequence). The germline V and J ends were trimmed by 6 bases and 4 bases, with 10 bases remaining between them. CDR3 length equals 13 residues. CDR3 protein: CASSPDLGNTIYF. DNA for the CDR3: TGTGCCAGCAGTCCGGACTTAGGAAACACCATATATTTT.

This clonotype turned up a few times. CDR3 region: CASSLFLAGGGTGELFF. DNA for the CDR3: TGCGCCAGCAGCTTGTTCCTAGCGGGAGGTGGAACCGGGGAGCTGTTTTTT. This rearrangement joins TRBV5-1 to TRBJ2-2; 11 bases line up with TRBD2. Germline V CDR1 and CDR2: SGHRS, YFSETQ. The CDR3 covers 17 residues. V gave up 1 base and J gave up 5 bases; unmatched junction bases: 7.

This clonotype was counted only a few times. The V gene is TRBV7-9, the J gene TRBJ2-6; D remains ambiguous. CDR1 SEHNR and CDR2 FQNEAQ come from the germline V gene (reference sequence). Trimming took off 4 bases at V and 0 bases at J, with 10 bases between the two ends. The CDR3 runs 16 residues. CDR3 sequence (DNA): TGTGCCAGCAGCTGGAAATGGACCTCTGGGGCCAACGTCCTGACTTTC. It yields the protein CASSWKWTSGANVLTF.

This clonotype was recorded many times. The chain carries TRBV20-1 and TRBJ2-3; the match to TRBD1 covers 10 bases. Germline V gene sequence: CDR1 DFQATT, CDR2 SNEGSKA (reference sequence). J was trimmed by 3 bases and V by 5 bases; bases with no gene match: 8. This CDR3 is 15 amino acids long. CDR3 region: CSADGSGQGTDTQYF. For the CDR3, the DNA is TGCAGTGCTGACGGATCGGGACAGGGGACAGATACGCAGTATTTT.

The chain carries TRBV6-5 and TRBJ2-2; unclear D gene. The CDR3 loop spans 15 amino acids. V dropped 4 bases and J dropped 4 bases, with 13 bases sitting between them. Germline CDR1 reads MNHEY; CDR2 reads SVGAGI. The CDR3 region has the DNA TGTGCCAGCAGTTCCACCGTTCCGATCACCGGGGAGCTGTTTTTT. Protein: CASSSTVPITGELFF.

The chain recombines TRBV9 with TRBJ2-4, with 8 bases fitting TRBD1. J was trimmed by 11 bases and V by 0 bases; bases with no gene match: 10. The CDR3 loop spans 15 amino acids. Germline V gives CDR1 SGDLS, CDR2 YYNGEE. CDR3 in amino acids: CASSVVPGGGAVQYF. In DNA form, the CDR3 reads TGTGCCAGCAGCGTAGTTCCAGGGGGCGGAGCTGTTCAGTACTTC.

The sample holds many counts of this clonotype. The chain carries TRBV27 and TRBJ2-2; no clear D. This CDR3 has 13 amino acids. Between the trimmed V and J ends, which lost 5 bases and 8 bases, there was a span of 12 bases. Germline values: CDR1 MNHEY, CDR2 SMNVEV (reference sequence). The CDR3 DNA is TGTGCCAGCAGTCCCTGGGTGTCAGGGGAGCTGTTTTTT. Amino acids: CASSPWVSGELFF.

Ten or more counts support this clonotype. The chain is built from TRBV5-1 and TRBJ2-1; D is perhaps TRBD2 (8 bases). Trimming left V 4 bases short and J 2 bases short, with 19 bases between. This CDR3 is built from 17 residues. The germline V gene encodes CDR1 SGHRS and CDR2 YFSETQ. The CDR3 region has the DNA TGCGCCAGCAGCCTTGCCGGGAGGGGGCAGACCTACAATGAGCAGTTCTTC. It codes for CASSLAGRGQTYNEQFF.

The genes are TRBV27 and TRBJ2-7; no firm D call. V gave up 5 bases and J gave up 9 bases, with 32 bases separating them. CDR1 is MNHEY and CDR2 is SMNVEV in the germline V gene (reference sequence). The CDR3 covers 18 residues. In DNA, the CDR3 is TGTGCCAGCAGTAGCCTCAAGAACCGACGTCGGGCTTTTTCGGGGCAGTACGTC. Its translation: CASSSLKNRRRAFSGQYV.

This clonotype came up a few times. V gene TRBV3-1 combines with J gene TRBJ2-3; D gene ambiguous. This CDR3 region has 12 residues. The V end was cut by 3 bases, the J end by 4 bases, with 5 bases between. CDR1 and CDR2 (germline): LGHDT, YNNKEL (reference sequence). Written as DNA, the CDR3 is TGTGCCAGCAGCCATCTCTCAGATACGCAGTATTTT. Translated, it gives CASSHLSDTQYF.

At least ten counts were recorded for this clonotype. The genes are TRBV5-1 and TRBJ2-3, with TRBD2 matching 7 bases. Trimming removed 0 bases from V and 4 bases from J; junction bases left unmatched: 8. This CDR3 has 16 amino acids. In germline, CDR1 is SGHRS, CDR2 YFSETQ. CDR3 amino acids: CASSLVAAGEADTQYF. DNA of the CDR3: TGCGCCAGCAGCTTGGTGGCGGCGGGAGAAGCAGATACGCAGTATTTT.

This clonotype showed up just a few times. The chain couples TRBV5-1 to TRBJ2-1; possible D gene TRBD2, 6 bases. Per the germline V gene, CDR1 is SGHRS and CDR2 is YFSETQ. The CDR3 totals 17 residues. The V end was cut by 0 bases, the J end by 6 bases, with 19 bases between. The DNA for the CDR3 is TGCGCCAGCAGCTTGGTGGGGGTCGGGGACTTCCTCAATGAGCAGTTCTTC. Protein sequence: CASSLVGVGDFLNEQFF.

The V and J genes are TRBV7-8 and TRBJ2-1; 9 bases are a match to TRBD2. Germline lookup yields CDR1 SGHVS and CDR2 FQNEAQ. The CDR3 totals 15 residues. Trimming cost V 5 bases and J 5 bases; bases outside gene matches: 7. Written as DNA, the CDR3 is TGTGCCAGCAGCCTATTTAGCGGGAGAGACAATGAGCAGTTCTTC. Amino acid sequence: CASSLFSGRDNEQFF. The whole variable domain, remainder taken from reference TRBV7-8 and TRBJ2-1, is GAGVSQSPRYKVAKRGQDVALRCDPISGHVSLFWYQQALGQGPEFLTYFQNEAQLDKSGLPSDRFFAERPEGSVSTLKIQRTQQEDSAVYLCASSLFSGRDNEQFFGPGTRLTVL.

V gene TRBV3-1 combines with J gene TRBJ1-1; D gene uncertain. This CDR3 spans 13 amino acids. V was trimmed by 4 bases and J by 0 bases, leaving 6 bases between them. The germline V gene encodes CDR1 LGHDT and CDR2 YNNKEL (reference sequence). Here the CDR3 DNA reads TGTGCCAGCAGCCGAGTTATGAACACTGAAGCTTTCTTT. Its protein product is CASSRVMNTEAFF.

This clonotype was found many times. The chain joins TRBV6-4 to TRBJ2-1; 9 bases match TRBD2. This CDR3 is 15 amino acids long. CDR1 and CDR2 (germline): MRHNA, SNTAGT. V lost 3 bases to trimming and J lost 7 bases; unmatched junction nucleotides: 7. CDR3 in amino acids: CASSERLAEGNEQFF. The CDR3 bases are TGTGCCAGCAGTGAAAGACTAGCGGAGGGGAATGAGCAGTTCTTC.

The chain has TRBV24-1 and TRBJ2-5; D is unresolved. Between the trimmed V and J ends, which lost 2 bases and 7 bases, there was a span of 13 bases. Per germline, CDR1 KGHDR and CDR2 SFDVKD. The CDR3 is 14 amino acids. The CDR3 nucleotides read TGTGCCACCAGTGATTCCCTCCAGTCGGGGACCCAGTACTTC. Protein: CATSDSLQSGTQYF.

The rearrangement uses TRBV27 and TRBJ2-2; 8 nucleotides match TRBD2. Germline V gives CDR1 MNHEY, CDR2 SMNVEV (reference sequence). The trim removed 4 bases at V and 4 bases at J, leaving 8 bases unmatched. The CDR3 totals 16 residues. The CDR3 coding sequence is TGTGCCAGCAGTTCCCCTCTAGCGGGCACCACCGGGGAGCTGTTTTTT. It yields the protein CASSSPLAGTTGELFF.

Only a few counts were recorded for this clonotype. The V call is TRBV7-2, the J call TRBJ2-1; D is ambiguous. In germline, CDR1 is SGHTA, CDR2 FQGNSA. Trimming stripped 10 bases from V and 2 bases from J, with 15 bases between. The CDR3 contains 14 residues. DNA for the CDR3: TGTGCCACCCGTATAGGGTTGGCCTACAATGAGCAGTTCTTC. As protein: CATRIGLAYNEQFF.

This clonotype has only a few counts. The V gene is TRBV5-1, the J gene TRBJ2-1; 8 bases match TRBD1. Germline V gene data show CDR1 as SGHRS and CDR2 as YFSETQ. The CDR3 totals 19 residues. V was clipped by 4 bases and J by 4 bases; unmatched bases: 19. Here the CDR3 reads CASSPKAGSLGDRYNEQFF. The CDR3 bases are TGCGCCAGCAGCCCGAAGGCGGGGAGTTTGGGGGACAGGTACAATGAGCAGTTCTTC.

The chain recombines TRBV27 with TRBJ1-6; tentative D call: TRBD1 (6 bases). V was shortened by 1 base and J by 9 bases, with 10 bases between the two germline ends. The CDR3 runs 14 residues. Per germline, CDR1 MNHEY and CDR2 SMNVEV (reference sequence). The chain's CDR3 is CASSLLRGGSPLHF. DNA for the CDR3: TGTGCCAGCAGTTTATTAAGGGGGGGTTCACCCCTCCACTTT.

This rearrangement joins TRBV6-4 to TRBJ2-1; 9 bases are a match to TRBD2. The CDR3 length is 15 residues. From germline, CDR1 is MRHNA and CDR2 SNTAGT. V was pared by 6 bases and J by 5 bases, with 8 bases of the junction left unmatched. The CDR3 DNA follows: TGTGCCAGCAGAACTCTAGCGGGAAGCCACAATGAGCAGTTCTTC. The encoded protein is CASRTLAGSHNEQFF.

The chain employs TRBV11-3 and TRBJ2-3; D remains unclear. The CDR3 is made up of 13 amino acids. V was cut by 5 bases and J by 8 bases, with 14 bases left in between. CDR1 and CDR2 from the germline V gene are SGHNT and YENEEA. Here the CDR3 DNA reads TGTGCCAGCAGCGCCGACGGAGCAAGTACGCAGTATTTT. It translates to CASSADGASTQYF.